The entry below describes one T cell receptor beta chain. Its antigen remains unidentified. Inclusive of the bounding cysteine and phenylalanine, the CDR3 is 11 residues long. Only the protein is on record. Per the germline V gene, KGHSH is the CDR1 and LQKENI is the CDR2. This entry belongs to a study of T cells expressing NK-cell markers (dated by TCRdb to about 2020). Describing the broader study: Three sorted T-cell subsets (CD3+CD56+NKG2C+, CD3+CD56+NKG2C- and CD3+CD56-NKG2C+) from fewer than 10 donors had their TCR beta-chain repertoires profiled. The eight sequenced donors were randomly selected healthy volunteers, three men and five women. Libraries were sequenced as 2 x 150 bp reads on Illumina HiSeq 2000/2500, MiSeq or NextSeq. Among the eight sequenced donors, seven were HCMV-seropositive and one was HCMV-seronegative. On the study overall, not on this receptor specifically: In six donors, the dominant CD3+CD56+NKG2C+ clonotypes were among the top 10 CD8+ clonotypes and accounted for about 1.0-8% of CD8+ T cells. It remained unclear whether the expanded NKG2C-expressing T cell clones were specific for HCMV antigens. Those dominant clonotypes were again the most abundant among CD3+CD56-NKG2C+ cells in four donors, at about 25-60.1%.

A commercial ELISA kit detecting HCMV-specific IgG in serum was used to determine HCMV serostatus. Ficoll density gradient centrifugation was used to isolate peripheral blood mononuclear cells from blood. Sequencing took place on an Illumina HiSeq 2000. 5'RACE template switching, by which a universal primer site and unique molecular identifiers were added, was used to make TCR beta cDNA libraries. cDNA synthesis was primed from the TCR beta constant segment and was followed by two successive PCR amplification steps. On the authors' methods: MIGEC was used to demultiplex reads and group reads by UMI, and MiTCR was used to assemble and quantify clonotypes. To remove erroneous sequences, TCR cDNA sequences were retained only when supported by two or more reads. Downstream repertoire analysis used the tcR package, and clonotypes were matched across fractions by CDR3 nucleotide sequence plus V segment. VDJmatch was used to annotate antigen specificity against VDJdb, with one amino acid substitution in CDR3 allowed. TCRdb reprocessed the sequencing reads and holds a single record per CDR3 protein sequence, with no DNA. The V and J calls were determined by TCRdb, not by the authors. The sample's table lists a count of around 280,000 distinct CDR3 sequences. Approximately 0.42% of the sample belongs to the ten largest clones.

This TCR was sampled from a man aged 18-30 years in good health. Donor details come from another sample of the same person, matched by shared clones. The chain uses TRBV18 and TRBJ2-7. The sequencing input was blood T cells: a sorted CD56 or NKG2C T cell subset, CD4+ or CD8+ T cells, or bulk PBMC T cells (not recorded which). The CDR3 reads CASSPSDEQYF. Outside the CDR3, residues come from the reference TRBV18 and TRBJ2-7 proteins, so the full variable domain is: NAGVMQNPRHLVRRRGQEARLRCSPMKGHSHVYWYRQLPEEGLKFMVYLQKENIIDESGMPKERFSAEFPKEGPSILRIQQVVRGDSAAYFCASSPSDEQYFGPGTRLTVT.